These 6 T cell receptor beta chains were all obtained from the same sample, sequenced in a study of CD8+CD57+ T cells in acquired aplastic anemia. Patients included in sequencing had previously demonstrated CD8+CD57+ cell expansion by flow cytometry. Genomic DNA, the template, was used for profiling of the TCR beta VDJ and CDR3. TCRdb processed the reads anew with MiXCR; each CDR3 protein has one entry. Found here are hundreds of thousands of distinct CDR3 sequences, around 32% of them singletons; the top ten hold less than 0.85%. The sequencing input was sorted CD4+, CD8+, or CD8+CD57+ T cells (not recorded which) from PBMCs. The source of these receptors is a human donor with aplastic anemia.

The rearrangement uses TRBV12-3 or TRBV12-4 and TRBJ2-7, with 7 bases fitting TRBD2. V lost 11 bases and J lost 6; bases outside the gene matches: 10. This CDR3 spans 12 amino acids. The CDR3 loop is CAGGGIPSEQYF. In DNA form, the CDR3 reads TGTGCCGGGGGGGGGATTCCCTCCGAGCAGTACTTC.

This clonotype was found many times. V gene TRBV15 combines with J gene TRBJ2-2; D uncertain. V was pared by 4 bases and J by 1 base, with 7 bases between. Germline lookup yields CDR1 LNHNV and CDR2 YYDKDF (reference sequence). This CDR3 is built from 14 residues. CDR3 sequence (DNA): TGTGCCACCAGCATAACTTTGAACACCGGGGAGCTGTTTTTT. Its protein is CATSITLNTGELFF.

The V and J genes are TRBV5-1 and TRBJ2-2, with 8 bases matching TRBD1. The CDR3 sequence is 17 residues long. J was trimmed by 0 bases and V by 4 bases; bases with no gene match: 8. The germline CDR1 and CDR2 sequences are SGHRS and YFSETQ. The CDR3 DNA follows: TGCGCCAGCAGCCAGGGGACAGGACGAACGAACACCGGGGAGCTGTTTTTT. Its translation is CASSQGTGRTNTGELFF.

This clonotype was found a few times. The CDR3 loop reads CASSRTESRMEAFF. The CDR3 nucleotides are TGTGCCAGCAGCCGAACTGAGTCGAGAATGGAAGCTTTCTTT. This rearrangement joins TRBV7-8 to TRBJ1-1, with D unclear. Germline V gives CDR1 SGHVS, CDR2 FQNEAQ. The germline V and J ends were trimmed by 5 bases and 8 bases, with 18 bases remaining between them. The CDR3 loop spans 14 amino acids.

This clonotype was seen ten or more times. The chain recombines TRBV20-1 with TRBJ2-7; D call uncertain. CDR3 length: 14 residues. Germline CDR1 reads DFQATT; CDR2 reads SNEGSKA (reference sequence). V was trimmed by 3 bases and J by 3 bases, leaving 15 bases between them. The CDR3 DNA reads TGCAGTGCTAGTCGTGATGCGGCAGTCTACGAGCAGTACTTC. Protein: CSASRDAAVYEQYF.

This clonotype was detected ten times or more. The chain combines TRBV11-1 with TRBJ2-7; possible D gene TRBD2, 6 bases. Germline loops: CDR1 SGHAT, CDR2 FQDESV (reference sequence). V lost 5 bases and J lost 3, with 23 bases in between. This CDR3 region has 17 residues. The CDR3 region is CASSPHVREDSYYEQYF. For the CDR3, the DNA is TGTGCCAGCAGCCCGCACGTGAGGGAGGACTCATACTACGAGCAGTACTTC.